The rows below give T cell receptor beta chains drawn from one sample of a study of T cell responses to AZD1222 COVID-19 vaccine. Profiling relied on immunoSEQ multiplex PCR, and the TCRdb table lists in-frame clones only, not all of them. Of 60,000 to 95,000 clones listed, roughly 84% are singletons. This specimen consisted of peripheral blood, obtained 28 days after the second AZD1222 dose. The origin of the receptors is an adult who received the AZD1222 COVID-19 vaccine. CDR3s include the opening cysteine and the closing phenylalanine or tryptophan. D genes are given only for firm matches. Size is stated for part of the rows, as once, few or many counts, or as a class when the clone is expanded.

v_gene,abundance,d_gene,j_gene,CDR3aa,CDR3nt
TRBV29-1,-,-,TRBJ2-3,CSVVGGATDTQYF,TGCAGCGTCGTAGGGGGGGCCACAGATACGCAGTATTTT
TRBV30,-,-,TRBJ1-4,CAWSAGLANEKLFF,TGTGCCTGGAGTGCAGGGCTAGCTAATGAAAAACTGTTTTTT
TRBV5-1,many,-,TRBJ2-2,CASSSPTGELFF,TGCGCCAGCAGCTCGCCTACCGGGGAGCTGTTTTTT
TRBV6-6,-,-,TRBJ2-4,CASSFGAGGAKNIQYF,TGTGCCAGCAGTTTCGGGGCAGGTGGGGCCAAAAACATTCAGTACTTC
TRBV19,-,TRBD1,TRBJ1-2,CATQLTGIYGYTF,TGTGCCACTCAACTGACAGGGATCTATGGCTACACCTTC
TRBV6-5,once,-,TRBJ1-1,CASLLLWEGDTEAFF,TGTGCCAGCCTACTCCTATGGGAGGGGGACACTGAAGCTTTCTTT
TRBV3-1/TRBV3-2,-,-,TRBJ2-6,CASNPSGANVLTF,TGTGCCAGCAACCCGTCTGGGGCCAACGTCCTGACTTTC
TRBV28,once,-,TRBJ2-5,CASSWGAGETQYF,TGTGCCAGCAGTTGGGGGGCAGGAGAGACCCAGTACTTC
TRBV27,-,TRBD1,TRBJ1-1,CASSRPPGQRNTEAFF,TGTGCCAGCAGCCGACCTCCGGGACAGAGGAACACTGAAGCTTTCTTT
TRBV11-3,-,TRBD2,TRBJ2-1,CASSSSGESYNEQFF,TGTGCCAGCAGCTCTAGCGGGGAGTCCTACAATGAGCAGTTCTTC
TRBV19,-,-,TRBJ1-1,CASMGLDTEAFF,TGTGCCAGTATGGGTCTCGACACTGAAGCTTTCTTT
TRBV29-1,-,-,TRBJ1-1,CSVAAGNTEAFF,TGCAGCGTTGCGGCAGGGAACACTGAAGCTTTCTTT
TRBV5-6,-,-,TRBJ1-6,CASSLGRGSPLHF,TGTGCCAGCAGCTTGGGACGTGGATCACCCCTCCACTTT
TRBV28,-,-,TRBJ2-5,CASRVAGARETQYF,TGTGCCAGCAGAGTTGCAGGGGCGAGGGAGACCCAGTACTTC
TRBV4-3,-,TRBD1,TRBJ1-1,CASSHLDRGLGAFF,TGCGCCAGCAGCCATTTAGACAGGGGGCTGGGAGCTTTCTTT
TRBV3-1/TRBV3-2,once,TRBD1,TRBJ2-2,CASSRKGQGSPGELFF,TGTGCCAGCAGCCGGAAGGGACAGGGTTCCCCCGGGGAGCTGTTTTTT
TRBV11-1,few,TRBD1,TRBJ2-3,CASSLGTGDTDTQYF,TGTGCCAGCAGCTTAGGGACAGGGGACACAGATACGCAGTATTTT
TRBV4-1,-,-,TRBJ1-4,CASSQVWALDEGTNEKLFF,TGCGCCAGCAGCCAAGTGTGGGCTCTAGACGAGGGGACTAATGAAAAACTGTTTTTT
TRBV18,-,TRBD1,TRBJ2-7,CASSPQGAYEQYF,TGTGCCAGCTCGCCTCAGGGGGCCTACGAGCAGTACTTC
TRBV10-3,-,TRBD1,TRBJ2-7,CATAVGQGQGAREQYF,TGTGCCACCGCCGTGGGGCAGGGACAGGGGGCGCGAGAGCAGTACTTC
TRBV24-1,-,TRBD1,TRBJ1-5,CATSDSPAGGFILLPQHF,TGTGCCACCAGTGATTCTCCAGCAGGGGGCTTTATCCTACTGCCCCAGCATTTT
TRBV30,-,-,TRBJ2-7,CAWSKGLGIEQYF,TGTGCCTGGAGTAAGGGGTTGGGGATCGAGCAGTACTTC
TRBV12-3/TRBV12-4,-,-,TRBJ1-2,CASSLVGQSGYTF,TGTGCCAGCAGTTTAGTAGGGCAGTCCGGCTACACCTTC
TRBV5-6,-,-,TRBJ2-3,CASSFASADTQYF,TGTGCCAGCAGCTTCGCTAGCGCAGATACGCAGTATTTT
TRBV4-1,-,TRBD1,TRBJ1-5,CASSHAGGNQPQHF,TGCGCCAGCAGCCACGCAGGGGGAAATCAGCCCCAGCATTTT
TRBV28,-,-,TRBJ1-2,CASSNSGNYGYTF,TGTGCCAGCAGTAATAGCGGAAACTATGGCTACACCTTC
TRBV19,-,-,TRBJ1-2,CATQGWNYGYTF,TGTGCCACCCAAGGGTGGAACTATGGCTACACCTTC
TRBV27,-,-,TRBJ1-2,CASSSTATSNYGYTF,TGTGCCAGCAGTTCCACAGCCACCTCTAACTATGGCTACACCTTC
TRBV5-1,-,-,TRBJ1-3,CASSLGWVEGNTIYF,TGCGCCAGCAGCTTAGGTTGGGTTGAAGGAAACACCATATATTTT
TRBV20-1,-,-,TRBJ2-1,CSANISNEQFF,TGCAGTGCTAACATCTCGAATGAGCAGTTCTTC
TRBV5-1,-,TRBD2,TRBJ2-5,CASSIAGGPETQYF,TGCGCCAGCAGCATAGCGGGGGGGCCAGAGACCCAGTACTTC
TRBV5-1,-,-,TRBJ1-4,CASSPRGEVATNEKLFF,TGCGCCAGCAGCCCGAGGGGCGAAGTTGCAACTAATGAAAAACTGTTTTTT
TRBV12-3/TRBV12-4,-,-,TRBJ1-6,CASSFQGDSPLHF,TGTGCCAGCAGTTTCCAGGGAGACTCACCCCTCCACTTT
TRBV27,-,TRBD1,TRBJ2-7,CASRRQGGSSYEQYF,TGTGCCAGCAGGCGACAGGGGGGCAGCTCCTACGAGCAGTACTTC
TRBV28,once,-,TRBJ1-5,CASSLIGVGNQPQHF,TGTGCCAGCAGTCTCATAGGCGTAGGCAATCAGCCCCAGCATTTT
TRBV7-9,-,TRBD1,TRBJ1-4,CASSRTGGEEKLFF,TGTGCCAGCAGTCGGACAGGTGGGGAAGAAAAACTGTTTTTT
TRBV5-4,-,-,TRBJ2-5,CASSLTLGGGETQYF,TGTGCCAGCAGCCTTACCCTCGGGGGTGGCGAGACCCAGTACTTC
TRBV19,-,-,TRBJ2-1,CASSITGGKSASYNEQFF,TGTGCCAGTAGTATTACGGGGGGCAAAAGTGCCTCCTACAATGAGCAGTTCTTC
TRBV30,-,-,TRBJ2-7,CAWKGGLYEQYF,TGTGCCTGGAAGGGGGGCCTCTACGAGCAGTACTTC
TRBV5-1,once,-,TRBJ1-3,CASSLEHAEDTIYF,TGCGCCAGCAGCTTGGAACACGCAGAGGACACCATATATTTT
TRBV7-9,-,TRBD2,TRBJ2-1,CASSPGTSGDNEQFF,TGTGCCAGCAGCCCCGGGACTAGCGGGGACAATGAGCAGTTCTTC
TRBV4-2,-,-,TRBJ1-2,CASSHARRESGYTF,TGTGCCAGCAGCCACGCCAGGCGGGAGTCGGGCTACACCTTC
TRBV19,once,TRBD1,TRBJ1-1,CASSPQTGVRTEAFF,TGTGCCAGTAGTCCCCAAACAGGGGTCCGCACTGAAGCTTTCTTT
TRBV12-3/TRBV12-4,-,-,TRBJ2-5,CASSLSQGETQYF,TGTGCCAGCAGTTTATCACAGGGAGAGACCCAGTACTTC
TRBV14,-,-,TRBJ2-7,CASSPTGTYEQYF,TGTGCCAGCAGCCCCACAGGAACCTACGAGCAGTACTTC